This T cell receptor beta chain was identified in a study of tumor-infiltrating lymphocytes in primary liver carcinoma. TCR beta cDNA was reverse-transcribed from roughly 520 ng of total RNA. The reaction used a constant-region primer and ProtoScript II reverse transcriptase. Researchers made the TCR beta libraries by running three nested multiplex PCR rounds with slightly modified ARM-PCR. Rounds one and two of PCR, each of 10 cycles, were primed with TRBV1-TRBV30 forward primers and a C-beta reverse primer. A single record per CDR3 protein comes from TCRdb applying MiXCR to the multiplex PCR reads. The profile covers about 320,000 distinct CDR3 sequences, with 45% to 70% appearing a single time and more than 15% taken by the ten largest. CDR1 is SGHAT and CDR2 is FQNNGV in the germline V gene. This CDR3 region has 16 residues. In addition to blood RNA drawn from unsorted whole blood, germline DNA was extracted. Chronic HBV infection was present in the patients, who were treatment-naive.

Details on this clonotype: Its matching antigen is unknown. The junction departs from the called germline gene at one end, perhaps through a read error.

General observations from the study: The difference in top-250-clone fraction between tumors and blood was significant, favoring tumors (p = 0.039).

The receptor comes from a woman in her 30s with primary liver carcinoma and hepatitis B virus infection. The sequenced sample was peripheral blood. The V call is TRBV11-2, the J call TRBJ1-1; 8 bases agree with TRBD1. The CDR3 loop is CASSLDTGGMNTEAFF. The CDR3 region has the DNA TGTGCCAGCAGCTTAGATACAGGGGGGATGAACACTGAAGCATTCTTT.